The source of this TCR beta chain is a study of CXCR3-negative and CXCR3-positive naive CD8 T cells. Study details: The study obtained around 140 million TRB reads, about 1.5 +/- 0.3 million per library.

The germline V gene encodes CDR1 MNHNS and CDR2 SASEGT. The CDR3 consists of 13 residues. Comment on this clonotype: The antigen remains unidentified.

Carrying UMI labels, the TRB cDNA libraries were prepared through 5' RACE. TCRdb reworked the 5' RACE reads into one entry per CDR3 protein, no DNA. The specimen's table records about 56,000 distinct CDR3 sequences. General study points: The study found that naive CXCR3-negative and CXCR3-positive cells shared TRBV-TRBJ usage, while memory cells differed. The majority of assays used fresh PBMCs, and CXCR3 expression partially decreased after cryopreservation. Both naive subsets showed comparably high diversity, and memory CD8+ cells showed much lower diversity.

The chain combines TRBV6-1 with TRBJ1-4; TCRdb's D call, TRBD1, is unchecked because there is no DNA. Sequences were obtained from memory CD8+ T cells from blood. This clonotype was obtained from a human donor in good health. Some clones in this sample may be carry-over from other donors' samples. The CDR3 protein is CASSPRPEEKLFF.